The clone carrying this T cell receptor beta chain was found a few times. The antigen is not known. The sample is drawn from a study of T cell repertoires in cytomegalovirus infection. CDR1 and CDR2 from the germline V gene are SGHTA and FQGTGA. The CDR3 loop spans 13 amino acids. Trimming pared 5 bases from V and 6 bases from J, leaving 11 bases between. TCRdb called the reads again in MiXCR, with one record for every CDR3 protein. The sample has about 490,000 distinct CDR3 sequences, more than 25% seen once; the top ten hold around 13%. Points from the study as a whole: In two of eight donors, the top clonotype was HLA-C-restricted CMV-specific.

This clonotype originated in a human donor in good health (CMV status not recorded). Some clones in this sample may be carry-over from other donors' samples. The chain links TRBV7-3 to TRBJ1-3; maybe TRBD1 (6 bases). Material for sequencing was PBMCs. The CDR3 DNA reads as TGTGCCAGCAGCCAACAGGGTTCAAACACCATATATTTT. It codes for CASSQQGSNTIYF.